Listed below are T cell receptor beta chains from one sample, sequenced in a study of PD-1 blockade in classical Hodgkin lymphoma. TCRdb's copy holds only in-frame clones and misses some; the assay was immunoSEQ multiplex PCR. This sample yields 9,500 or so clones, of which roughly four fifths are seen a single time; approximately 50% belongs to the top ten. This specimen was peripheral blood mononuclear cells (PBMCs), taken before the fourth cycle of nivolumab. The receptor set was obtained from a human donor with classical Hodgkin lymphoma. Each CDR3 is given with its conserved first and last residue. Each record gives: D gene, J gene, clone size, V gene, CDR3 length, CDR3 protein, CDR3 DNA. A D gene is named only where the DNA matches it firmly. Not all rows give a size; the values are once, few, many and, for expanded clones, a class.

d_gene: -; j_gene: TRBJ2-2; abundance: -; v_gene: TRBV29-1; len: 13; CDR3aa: CSVRTGNTGELFF; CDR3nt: TGCAGCGTTCGGACGGGAAACACCGGGGAGCTGTTTTTT
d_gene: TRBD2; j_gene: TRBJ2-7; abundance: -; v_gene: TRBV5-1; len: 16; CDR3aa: CASSLGRTSGHYEQYF; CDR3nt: TGCGCCAGCAGCTTGGGGCGGACTAGCGGGCATTACGAGCAGTACTTC
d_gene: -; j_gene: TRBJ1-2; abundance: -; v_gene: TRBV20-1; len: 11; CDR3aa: CSARKSYGYTF; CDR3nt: TGCAGTGCTAGGAAAAGCTATGGCTACACCTTC
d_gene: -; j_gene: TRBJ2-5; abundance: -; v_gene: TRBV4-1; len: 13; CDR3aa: CASSQAFGETQYF; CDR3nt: TGCGCCAGCAGCCAAGCCTTTGGAGAGACCCAGTACTTC
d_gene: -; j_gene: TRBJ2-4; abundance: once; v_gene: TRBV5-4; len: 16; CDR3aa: CASTRRGDLAKNIQYF; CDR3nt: TGTGCCAGCACCAGGCGGGGAGACCTAGCCAAAAACATTCAGTACTTC
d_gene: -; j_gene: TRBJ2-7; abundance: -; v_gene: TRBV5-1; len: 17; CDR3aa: CASSLTIGSPFTYEQYF; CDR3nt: TGCGCCAGCAGCTTGACAATAGGGTCCCCCTTTACCTACGAGCAGTACTTC
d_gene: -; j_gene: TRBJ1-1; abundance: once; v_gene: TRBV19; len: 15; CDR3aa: CASSRTSQMNTEAFF; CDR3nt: TGTGCCAGTAGTAGAACGTCACAGATGAACACTGAAGCTTTCTTT
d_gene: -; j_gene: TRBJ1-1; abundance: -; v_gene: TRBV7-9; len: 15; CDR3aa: CASSLGVTGRTEAFF; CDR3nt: TGTGCCAGCAGCTTAGGGGTGACGGGGCGGACTGAAGCTTTCTTT
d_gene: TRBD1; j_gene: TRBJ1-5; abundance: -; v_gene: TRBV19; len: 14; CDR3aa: CASSGQGEAQPQHF; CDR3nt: TGTGCCAGTAGCGGACAGGGGGAAGCTCAGCCCCAGCATTTT
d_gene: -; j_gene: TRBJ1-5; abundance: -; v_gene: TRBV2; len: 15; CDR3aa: CASKTALWGNQPQHF; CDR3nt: TGTGCCAGCAAAACAGCCCTATGGGGCAATCAGCCCCAGCATTTT
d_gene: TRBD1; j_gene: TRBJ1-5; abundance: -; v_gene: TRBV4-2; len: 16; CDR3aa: CASSQEWGQNNQPQHF; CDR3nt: TGTGCCAGCAGCCAAGAGTGGGGACAGAACAATCAGCCCCAGCATTTT
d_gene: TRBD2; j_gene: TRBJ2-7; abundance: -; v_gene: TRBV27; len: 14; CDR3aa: CASPTSGSFYEQYF; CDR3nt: TGTGCCAGCCCGACTAGCGGGAGTTTCTACGAGCAGTACTTC
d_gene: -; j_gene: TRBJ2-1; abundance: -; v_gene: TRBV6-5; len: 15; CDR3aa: CAARANRERYNEQFF; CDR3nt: TGTGCCGCAAGGGCCAACAGGGAGCGATACAATGAGCAGTTCTTC
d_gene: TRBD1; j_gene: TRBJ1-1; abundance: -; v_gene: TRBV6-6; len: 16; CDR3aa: CASSYIGQVLLAEAFF; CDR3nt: TGTGCCAGCAGTTACATCGGACAGGTTTTGTTGGCTGAAGCTTTCTTT
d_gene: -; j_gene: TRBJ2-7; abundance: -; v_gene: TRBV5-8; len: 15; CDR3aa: CASTLATVNSYEQYF; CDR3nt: TGTGCCAGCACCCTGGCGACCGTAAACTCCTACGAGCAGTACTTC